One and the same sample provided the 22 T cell receptor beta chains below, sequenced in a study of blood T cell repertoires in COVID-19. Profiling relied on immunoSEQ multiplex PCR, and the TCRdb table lists in-frame clones only, not all of them. The data contain 75,000 to 80,000 clones, about nine tenths of them singletons. The source material was peripheral blood. The source is a human donor in a cohort sampled during active COVID-19.

In its sample, this clone was seen once. This chain joins TRBV9 and TRBJ1-1; no definite D call. Germline values: CDR1 SGDLS, CDR2 YYNGEE. The CDR3 is 14 amino acids. Deletions cut 6 bases from V and 4 bases from J, with 16 bases between. The CDR3 DNA sequence: TGTGCCAGCACCCCAAGGTCCGGGAGCACTGAAGCTTTCTTT. Residues: CASTPRSGSTEAFF. Complete variable domain (other parts from reference TRBV9 and TRBJ1-1): DSGVTQTPKHLITATGQRVTLRCSPRSGDLSVYWYQQSLDQGLQFLIQYYNGEERAKGNILERFSAQQFPDLHSELNLSSLELGDSALYFCASTPRSGSTEAFFGQGTRLTVV.

As regards this clone: This specimen includes other DNA sequences encoding the same CDR3. V usage is TRBV5-1 and J usage is TRBJ2-3; tentatively, D is TRBD1 (6 bases). This CDR3 is 14 amino acids long. CDR1 and CDR2 (germline): SGHRS, YFSETQ. Deletions cut 4 bases from V and 0 bases from J, with 9 bases between. CDR3 nucleotide sequence: TGCGCCAGCAGCCTCGGACAGAGCACAGATACGCAGTATTTT. It is translated as CASSLGQSTDTQYF.

The rearrangement joins TRBV27 to TRBJ1-1; no firm D call. Germline assignment: CDR1 MNHEY and CDR2 SMNVEV (reference sequence). V was clipped by 4 bases and J by 0 bases, with 6 bases between them. CDR3 length: 13 residues. CDR3 sequence reads: CASSSYMNTEAFF. DNA of the CDR3: TGTGCCAGCAGTTCATACATGAACACTGAAGCTTTCTTT.

The genes are TRBV7-8 and TRBJ1-1; 7 positions match TRBD1. This CDR3 comprises 16 residues. With 1 base clipped from V and 1 base from J, the junction kept 6 bases outside the gene matches. Germline CDR1 SGHVS, CDR2 FQNEAQ. The CDR3 bases are TGTGCCAGCAGCTTAGATTCCGGGACAGCGAACACTGAAGCTTTCTTT. It encodes CASSLDSGTANTEAFF.

The rearrangement uses TRBV2 and TRBJ2-6, with D maybe TRBD1 (6 bases). Germline V gene lookup returns CDR1 SNHLY and CDR2 FYNNEI. The CDR3 runs 17 residues. Trimming shortened V by 7 bases and J by 1 base, and 17 bases separated the two germline ends. The CDR3 DNA follows: TGTGCCAGCAATGGGGACACAAAGATTTCTGGGGCCAACGTCCTGACTTTC. Encoded protein: CASNGDTKISGANVLTF.

Only a few counts were recorded for this clone. J is TRBJ1-2 and V is TRBV28; 8 bases line up with TRBD1. Trimming took 3 bases from V and 3 from J; bases not matched to a gene: 6. The CDR3 length is 15 residues. CDR1 and CDR2 (germline): MDHEN, SYDVKM. The CDR3 DNA sequence: TGTGCCAGCAGTTTCGGGACAGGAAGAGACTATGGCTACACCTTC. Translating it yields CASSFGTGRDYGYTF.

J is TRBJ1-3 and V is TRBV10-3, with D unclear. Germline V CDR1 and CDR2: ENHRY, SYGVKD. This CDR3 spans 16 amino acids. V dropped 1 base and J dropped 0 bases, with 10 bases sitting between them. The CDR3 DNA is TGTGCCATCAGTGAGTTCCCGGGAAACTCTGGAAACACCATATATTTT. Protein product: CAISEFPGNSGNTIYF.

Details on this clone: The junction departs from germline at one end; a sequencing error may be responsible. The J gene is TRBJ1-1, the V gene TRBV5-5, with D possibly being TRBD1 (5 bases). The germline CDR1 and CDR2 sequences are SGHKS and YYEKEE (reference sequence). This CDR3 contains 13 residues. The CDR3 loop is CASTLRGGSEAFF. CDR3 nucleotide sequence: TGTGCCAGCACCTTGAGGGGAGGGAGTGAAGCTTTCTTT.

This rearrangement joins TRBV29-1 to TRBJ2-3, with 7 bases identical to TRBD2. CDR3 length: 13 residues. V was clipped by 4 bases and J by 4 bases; unmatched bases: 5. Germline lookup yields CDR1 SQVTM and CDR2 ANQGSEA. In nucleotides, the CDR3 is TGCAGCGTTGGGTGGGGGAGGGCAGATACGCAGTATTTT. Translation gives CSVGWGRADTQYF.

In its sample, this clone was seen once. The chain employs TRBV7-9 and TRBJ1-2; D is perhaps TRBD1 (5 bases). The CDR3 loop spans 13 amino acids. Germline CDR1 reads SEHNR; CDR2 reads FQNEAQ (reference sequence). Trimming left V 5 bases short and J 7 bases short, with 14 bases between. The CDR3 bases are TGTGCCAGCAGCCTAAAGAACAGGTTTGGCTACACCTTC. It codes for CASSLKNRFGYTF.

DNA of the CDR3: TGTGCCAGCAGCCCCCATTCGGCGGTAGCCAACACCGGGGAGCTGTTTTTT. This encodes CASSPHSAVANTGELFF. The chain carries TRBV7-9 and TRBJ2-2, with D unclear. Germline V gives CDR1 SEHNR, CDR2 FQNEAQ (reference sequence). Trimming stripped 5 bases from V and 2 bases from J, with 18 bases between. The CDR3 has 17 amino acids.

This CDR3 is CASRRSADTQYF. In nucleotides, the CDR3 is TGTGCCAGCAGACGTAGCGCAGATACGCAGTATTTT. The J gene is TRBJ2-3, the V gene TRBV11-2; TRBD2 is a possible D gene (5 bases). V was pared by 6 bases and J by 4 bases, with 8 bases between. The CDR3 loop spans 12 amino acids. The V gene's germline CDR1 is SGHAT and CDR2 FQNNGV.

In this sample, this clone turned up a few times. The chain couples TRBV7-9 to TRBJ1-6, with 10 bases identical to TRBD1. This CDR3 spans 16 amino acids. CDR1 is SEHNR, CDR2 FQNEAQ, per germline (reference sequence). The V gene end was trimmed by 1 base and the J gene end by 9 bases; junction bases not matched to a gene: 6. CDR3 DNA sequence: TGTGCCAGCAGCTTAGTGATGGGACAGGGGAGTTCACCCCTCCACTTT. Translated: CASSLVMGQGSSPLHF.

The chain couples TRBV27 to TRBJ2-2; 12 positions match TRBD2. This CDR3 has 17 amino acids. With 6 bases clipped from V and 5 bases from J, the junction kept 10 bases outside the gene matches. Germline values: CDR1 MNHEY, CDR2 SMNVEV (reference sequence). The CDR3 reads CASREGGLAGRTGELFF. Written as DNA, the CDR3 is TGTGCCAGCAGGGAGGGTGGACTAGCGGGAAGGACCGGGGAGCTGTTTTTT.

CDR3 loop: CASSSSAGVSYEQYF. The CDR3 region has the DNA TGTGCCAGCAGTAGCTCAGCGGGAGTCTCCTACGAGCAGTACTTC. The chain uses TRBV28 and TRBJ2-7, with 8 bases aligning to TRBD2. With 5 bases clipped from V and 0 bases from J, the junction kept 6 bases outside the gene matches. CDR3 length equals 15 residues. The V gene's germline CDR1 is MDHEN and CDR2 SYDVKM. Full variable domain (remainder filled in from reference TRBV28 and TRBJ2-7): DVKVTQSSRYLVKRTGEKVFLECVQDMDHENMFWYRQDPGLGLRLIYFSYDVKMKEKGDIPEGYSVSREKKERFSLILESASTNQTSMYLCASSSSAGVSYEQYFGPGTRLTVT.

This clone appeared a few times. The V and J genes are TRBV5-1 and TRBJ1-2, with 9 nucleotides matching TRBD1. V was pared by 2 bases and J by 4 bases, with 12 bases of the junction left unmatched. The germline V gene encodes CDR1 SGHRS and CDR2 YFSETQ. The CDR3 runs to 17 residues. The CDR3 here is CASSFGGQGSRGYGYTF. The CDR3 bases are TGCGCCAGCAGCTTCGGCGGACAGGGGTCGCGTGGCTATGGCTACACCTTC.

This clone came up a few times. The chain carries TRBV6-5 and TRBJ2-7, with TRBD1 identical over 8 bases. In germline, CDR1 is MNHEY, CDR2 SVGAGI. The CDR3 extends over 15 amino acids. J was trimmed by 6 bases and V by 5 bases; bases with no gene match: 12. Here the CDR3 DNA reads TGTGCCAGCAGTCGTACCGCAGGGGGCGAGTTCGAGCAGTACTTC. Protein product: CASSRTAGGEFEQYF.

This sequence joins TRBV15 and TRBJ1-2, with D uncertain. Germline assignment: CDR1 LNHNV and CDR2 YYDKDF (reference sequence). The CDR3 runs 13 residues. The germline V and J ends were trimmed by 4 bases and 1 base, with 7 bases remaining between them. The CDR3 protein is CATSTGYNYGYTF. The CDR3 DNA is TGTGCCACCAGCACGGGGTATAACTATGGCTACACCTTC.

This chain joins TRBV5-4 and TRBJ1-6; D remains ambiguous. The CDR3 runs to 13 residues. Trimming left V 0 bases short and J 10 bases short, with 8 bases between. The germline gives CDR1 SGHNT, CDR2 YYREEE (reference sequence). The CDR3 DNA reads as TGTGCCAGCAGCTTGGGGGGAGGCTCACCCCTCCACTTT. As protein: CASSLGGGSPLHF.

The chain is built from TRBV4-1 and TRBJ1-1, with TRBD1 as a possible D gene (6 bases). V was shortened by 1 base and J by 6 bases, with 18 bases between the two germline ends. The germline V gene has CDR1 MGHRA and CDR2 YSYEKL. This CDR3 is built from 16 residues. In DNA form, the CDR3 reads TGCGCCAGCAGCCAAGGGGGGTTGCGGGGGGCGGCTGAAGCTTTCTTT. Translation gives CASSQGGLRGAAEAFF.

The J gene is TRBJ2-5, the V gene TRBV5-1; D gene ambiguous. Germline V CDR1 and CDR2: SGHRS, YFSETQ. The length of the CDR3 is 14 residues. V was trimmed by 0 bases and J by 5 bases, leaving 11 bases between them. The chain's CDR3 is CASSLDASLETQYF. Here the CDR3 DNA reads TGCGCCAGCAGCTTGGACGCTAGTTTGGAGACCCAGTACTTC.

This chain links TRBV27 with TRBJ1-5; D is possibly TRBD1 (5 bases). Germline V lookup: CDR1 MNHEY, CDR2 SMNVEV (reference sequence). This CDR3 region has 15 residues. V gave up 5 bases and J gave up 4 bases, with 15 bases separating them. CDR3 region: CASSPGDSPNQPQHF. The CDR3, as DNA: TGTGCCAGCAGTCCGGGAGACAGTCCTAATCAGCCCCAGCATTTT.